The 20 T cell receptor beta chains below were found in one sample sequenced in a study of cytomegalovirus exposure and HLA in healthy donors. Vbeta (60) and Jbeta (13) primers were used in the PCR. Measured with immunoSEQ multiplex PCR; TCRdb has only the in-frame clones, and not every one. The data contain under 250,000 clones, about four fifths of them singletons. Sequenced input: PBMCs. These receptors were taken from a woman aged 50 to 65 in good health and CMV-seropositive.

A word on this clone: This specimen includes other DNA sequences encoding the same CDR3. This chain connects TRBV29-1 to TRBJ2-7; possible D gene TRBD1, 6 bases. CDR1 and CDR2 from the germline V gene are SQVTM and ANQGSEA. V shed 6 bases and J shed 4 bases, with 10 bases lying between them. There are 11 residues in the CDR3. The CDR3 DNA reads as TGCAGCGTCCTACAGGGTTACGAGCAGTACTTC. This encodes CSVLQGYEQYF.

The V gene is TRBV7-9, the J gene TRBJ2-3, with 10 bases that match TRBD2. Germline loops: CDR1 SEHNR, CDR2 FQNEAQ (reference sequence). The CDR3 covers 14 residues. V lost 5 bases, J lost 4 bases, and 3 bases stayed unmatched. In DNA form, the CDR3 reads TGTGCCAGCAGCCCCAGCGGGGGGGCAGATACGCAGTATTTT. This translates into CASSPSGGADTQYF.

The chain recombines TRBV7-2 with TRBJ1-3, with 7 bases aligning to TRBD1. J lost 5 bases, V lost 5 bases, and 9 bases had no gene match. Per germline, CDR1 SGHTA and CDR2 FQGNSA. This CDR3 is built from 15 residues. In DNA form, the CDR3 reads TGTGCCAGCAGCCGCGACAGGGTAGAAAGAAACACCATATATTTT. Translating gives CASSRDRVERNTIYF.

This clone has just one count. This chain links TRBV29-1 with TRBJ2-7, with 9 bases identical to TRBD1. Germline V gene data show CDR1 as SQVTM and CDR2 as ANQGSEA. CDR3 length: 17 residues. V gave up 7 bases and J gave up 7 bases; unmatched junction bases: 23. The CDR3 protein is CSATPPGQGMGPSEQYF. The DNA of the CDR3 is TGCAGCGCCACCCCTCCGGGACAGGGAATGGGGCCGAGTGAGCAGTACTTC.

This chain links TRBV19 with TRBJ2-6, with D tentatively TRBD1 (7 bases). Trimming pared 4 bases from V and 0 bases from J, leaving 16 bases between. Germline CDR1 and CDR2: LNHDA and SQIVND (reference sequence). The CDR3 has 18 residues. CDR3 region: CASSRRGQGTSGANVLTF. The CDR3 bases are TGTGCCAGTAGTAGGAGGGGGCAGGGCACCTCTGGGGCCAACGTCCTGACTTTC.

The V gene is TRBV11-3, the J gene TRBJ1-1; D uncertain. V lost 2 bases and J lost 6, with 10 bases in between. This CDR3 region has 13 residues. Germline CDR1 reads SGHNT; CDR2 reads YENEEA. DNA of the CDR3: TGTGCCAGCAGCTTATGGGGAGTAGCTGAAGCTTTCTTT. Protein: CASSLWGVAEAFF.

Here the CDR3 reads CASSLASGAEAFF. The CDR3 bases are TGTGCCAGCAGCTTAGCGTCGGGGGCTGAAGCTTTCTTT. The chain couples TRBV11-2 to TRBJ1-1; D possibly corresponds to TRBD1 (5 bases). Germline CDR1 SGHAT, CDR2 FQNNGV. Trimming shortened V by 1 base and J by 6 bases, and 9 bases separated the two germline ends. This CDR3 has 13 residues. Drawing the rest from reference TRBV11-2 and TRBJ1-1, the complete variable domain is EAGVAQSPRYKIIEKRQSVAFWCNPISGHATLYWYQQILGQGPKLLIQFQNNGVVDDSQLPKDRFSAERLKGVDSTLKIQPAKLEDSAVYLCASSLASGAEAFFGQGTRLTVV.

The CDR3 loop reads CASSFGQDSSWYF. The CDR3, as DNA: TGTGCCAGCAGTTTCGGACAGGATAGTAGTTGGTACTTC. The rearrangement joins TRBV6-5 to TRBJ2-7, with 7 nucleotides matching TRBD1. Germline CDR1 MNHEY, CDR2 SVGAGI. This CDR3 spans 13 amino acids. The V and J ends lost 4 bases and 12 bases, in that order; junction bases with no gene match: 12.

The chain has TRBV30 and TRBJ1-2; weak D call: TRBD1 (5 bases). In germline, CDR1 is GTSNPN, CDR2 SVGIG (reference sequence). The CDR3 length is 12 residues. The V and J ends lost 5 bases and 8 bases respectively, with 15 bases between them. The CDR3 protein is CAWGPRVRGYTF. DNA of the CDR3: TGTGCCTGGGGACCCAGGGTTCGCGGCTACACCTTC.

The J gene is TRBJ2-5, the V gene TRBV7-8; 12 bases fit TRBD2. This CDR3 has 19 residues. CDR1 and CDR2 from the germline V gene are SGHVS and FQNEAQ. Unmatched junction bases numbered 13, after V lost 5 bases and J lost 0 bases. Here the CDR3 reads CASSQEARRLAGDQETQYF. For the CDR3, the DNA is TGTGCCAGCAGCCAAGAAGCACGCAGACTAGCGGGGGACCAAGAGACCCAGTACTTC.

V gene TRBV10-3 combines with J gene TRBJ1-2, with D possibly TRBD1 on 5 matching bases. CDR1 is ENHRY and CDR2 is SYGVKD in the germline V gene. The germline V and J ends were trimmed by 3 bases and 4 bases, with 9 bases remaining between them. CDR3 size: 13 residues. CDR3 DNA: TGTGCCATCAGTGAACAGGCGCCCTATGGCTACACCTTC. Amino acids: CAISEQAPYGYTF.

V gene TRBV2 combines with J gene TRBJ2-5; D call uncertain. Trimming cost V 4 bases and J 1 base, with 10 bases left between them. The CDR3 covers 14 residues. Germline V CDR1 and CDR2: SNHLY, FYNNEI. The CDR3 nucleotides read TGTGCCAGCAGTGGGTACAGAGCCCAAGAGACCCAGTACTTC. It specifies CASSGYRAQETQYF.

For this clone: One end of the junction does not line up with germline, which may come from a read error. The V call is TRBV7-9, the J call TRBJ2-7; D is perhaps TRBD1 (5 bases). Germline loops: CDR1 SEHNR, CDR2 FQNEAQ (reference sequence). This CDR3 contains 17 residues. As DNA, the CDR3 is TGTTCCAGCAGCTCTAACTCTCTGACAGAGAGCTCCTACGAGCAGTACTTC. Its translation: CSSSSNSLTESSYEQYF.

The V and J genes are TRBV30 and TRBJ1-2, with 7 bases matching TRBD1. V dropped 0 bases and J dropped 6; count of bases not matched to a gene: 7. The germline V gene encodes CDR1 GTSNPN and CDR2 SVGIG (reference sequence). This CDR3 contains 14 residues. CDR3 sequence reads: CAWSVLGQGDGYTF. Written as DNA, the CDR3 is TGTGCCTGGAGTGTACTGGGGCAGGGGGATGGCTACACCTTC.

The chain carries TRBV7-9 and TRBJ1-3; TRBD1 aligns across 7 bases. The germline gives CDR1 SEHNR, CDR2 FQNEAQ (reference sequence). The V segment lost 3 bases and the J segment 3 bases; nucleotides outside the gene matches: 2. The CDR3 sequence is 14 residues long. The chain's CDR3 is CASSLNRGGNTIYF. CDR3 DNA: TGTGCCAGCAGCTTGAACAGGGGTGGAAACACCATATATTTT.

The chain is built from TRBV7-9 and TRBJ2-7; possible D gene TRBD1, 6 bases. Germline values: CDR1 SEHNR, CDR2 FQNEAQ (reference sequence). The CDR3 is made up of 14 amino acids. Trimming cost V 5 bases and J 6 bases, with 17 bases left between them. Here the CDR3 reads CASSTGTFLFEQYF. CDR3 DNA: TGTGCCAGCAGCACCGGGACATTTCTCTTCGAGCAGTACTTC.

This clone was counted between two and nine times. The J gene is TRBJ1-1, the V gene TRBV2; a weak D match, TRBD1 (6 bases). This CDR3 spans 13 amino acids. CDR1 and CDR2 from the germline V gene are SNHLY and FYNNEI. The V gene lost 5 bases and the J gene lost 3 bases, with 10 bases spanning the gap. This CDR3 reads CASSTDSDTEAFF. The CDR3 DNA follows: TGTGCCAGCAGTACGGACAGCGACACTGAAGCTTTCTTT.

This clone was seen once. This chain links TRBV9 with TRBJ2-2; no definite D call. This CDR3 has 14 amino acids. V was trimmed by 0 bases and J by 3 bases, leaving 6 bases between them. In germline, CDR1 is SGDLS, CDR2 YYNGEE. DNA of the CDR3: TGTGCCAGCAGCGTAGGGCAGTACACCGGGGAGCTGTTTTTT. It specifies CASSVGQYTGELFF.

The chain recombines TRBV5-1 with TRBJ1-4, with 7 positions matching TRBD1. The CDR3 runs to 16 residues. The germline gives CDR1 SGHRS, CDR2 YFSETQ. V lost 4 bases to trimming and J lost 7 bases; unmatched junction nucleotides: 13. The CDR3 is CASSADRTAGGEKLFF. The DNA of the CDR3 is TGCGCCAGCAGCGCGGACAGGACCGCAGGCGGTGAAAAACTGTTTTTT.

This clone was found a few times. The CDR3 nucleotides read TGTGCCTGGAGTGTAACGGACAGGGCCCCTAGGGAAAAACTGTTTTTT. Its protein product is CAWSVTDRAPREKLFF. This chain links TRBV30 with TRBJ1-4; 8 nucleotides align to TRBD1. J gave up 8 bases and V 0 bases, and 11 bases lay outside the gene matches. Germline lookup yields CDR1 GTSNPN and CDR2 SVGIG (reference sequence). The CDR3 is made up of 16 amino acids.